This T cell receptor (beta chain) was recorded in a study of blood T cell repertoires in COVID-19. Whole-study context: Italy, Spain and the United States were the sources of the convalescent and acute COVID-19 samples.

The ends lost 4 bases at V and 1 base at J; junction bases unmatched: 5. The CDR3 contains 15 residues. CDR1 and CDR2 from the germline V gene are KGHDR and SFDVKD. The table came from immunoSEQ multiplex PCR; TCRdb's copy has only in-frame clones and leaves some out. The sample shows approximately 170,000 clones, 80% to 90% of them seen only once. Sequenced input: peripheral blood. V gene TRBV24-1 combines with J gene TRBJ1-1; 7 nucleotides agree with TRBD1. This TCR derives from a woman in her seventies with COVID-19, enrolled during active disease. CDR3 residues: CATSDSRQGNTEAFF. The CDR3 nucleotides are TGTGCCACCAGTGACTCCAGACAGGGGAACACTGAAGCTTTCTTT.